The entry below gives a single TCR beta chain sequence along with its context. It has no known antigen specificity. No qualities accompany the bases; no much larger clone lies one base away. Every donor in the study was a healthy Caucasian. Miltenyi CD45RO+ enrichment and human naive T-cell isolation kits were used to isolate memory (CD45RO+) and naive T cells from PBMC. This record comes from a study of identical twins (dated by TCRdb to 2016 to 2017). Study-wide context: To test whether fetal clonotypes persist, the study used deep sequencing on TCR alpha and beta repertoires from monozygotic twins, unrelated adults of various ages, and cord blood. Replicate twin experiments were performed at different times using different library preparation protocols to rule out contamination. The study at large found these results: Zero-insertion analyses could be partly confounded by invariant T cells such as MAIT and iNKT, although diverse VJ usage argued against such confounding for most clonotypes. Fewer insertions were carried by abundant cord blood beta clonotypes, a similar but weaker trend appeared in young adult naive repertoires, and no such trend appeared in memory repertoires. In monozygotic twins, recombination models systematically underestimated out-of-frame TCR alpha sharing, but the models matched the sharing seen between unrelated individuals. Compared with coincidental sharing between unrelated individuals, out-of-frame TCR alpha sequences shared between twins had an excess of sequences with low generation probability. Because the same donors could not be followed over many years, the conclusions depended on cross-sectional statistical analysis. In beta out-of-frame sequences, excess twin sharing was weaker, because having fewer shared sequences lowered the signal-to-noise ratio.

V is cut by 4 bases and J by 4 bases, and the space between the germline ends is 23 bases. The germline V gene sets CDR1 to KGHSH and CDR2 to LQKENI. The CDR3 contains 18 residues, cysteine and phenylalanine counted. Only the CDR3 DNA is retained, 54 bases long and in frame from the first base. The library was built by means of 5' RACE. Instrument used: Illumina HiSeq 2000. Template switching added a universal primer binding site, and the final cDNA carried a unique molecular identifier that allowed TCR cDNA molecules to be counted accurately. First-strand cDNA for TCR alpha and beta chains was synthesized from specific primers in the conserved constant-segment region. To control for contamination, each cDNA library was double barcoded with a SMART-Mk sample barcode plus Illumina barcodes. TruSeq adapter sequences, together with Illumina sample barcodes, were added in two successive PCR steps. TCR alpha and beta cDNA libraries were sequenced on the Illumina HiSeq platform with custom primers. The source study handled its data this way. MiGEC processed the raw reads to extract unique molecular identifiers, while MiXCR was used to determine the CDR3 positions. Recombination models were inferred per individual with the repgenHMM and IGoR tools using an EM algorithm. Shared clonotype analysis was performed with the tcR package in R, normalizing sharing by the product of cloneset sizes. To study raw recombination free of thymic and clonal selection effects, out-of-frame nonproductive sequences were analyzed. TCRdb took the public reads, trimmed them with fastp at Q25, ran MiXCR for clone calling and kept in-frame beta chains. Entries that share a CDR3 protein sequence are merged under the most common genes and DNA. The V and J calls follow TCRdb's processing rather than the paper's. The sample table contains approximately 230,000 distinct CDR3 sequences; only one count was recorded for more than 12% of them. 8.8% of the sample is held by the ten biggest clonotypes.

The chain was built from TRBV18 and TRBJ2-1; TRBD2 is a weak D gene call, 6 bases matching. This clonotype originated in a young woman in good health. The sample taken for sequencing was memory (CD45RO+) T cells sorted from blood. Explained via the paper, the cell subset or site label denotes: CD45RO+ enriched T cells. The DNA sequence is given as TGTGCCAGCTCACGACGGACGGGAGTAGCGGAGAAATACAATGAGCAGTTCTTC. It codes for CASSRRTGVAEKYNEQFF. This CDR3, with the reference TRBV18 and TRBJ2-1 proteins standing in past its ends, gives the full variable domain NAGVMQNPRHLVRRRGQEARLRCSPMKGHSHVYWYRQLPEEGLKFMVYLQKENIIDESGMPKERFSAEFPKEGPSILRIQQVVRGDSAAYFCASSRRTGVAEKYNEQFFGPGTRLTVL.